A selection of T cell receptor beta chains follows, all from one sample in a study of shared clonotypes between healthy human individuals. Profiling relied on immunoSEQ multiplex PCR, and the TCRdb table lists in-frame clones only, not all of them. The sample lists some 1.5 million clones; 95% to 99% were seen once. Specimen: naive CD4+ T cells sorted from blood. Receptors were obtained from a man younger than 40 in good health. The CDR3 runs from the conserved cysteine through the conserved F or W. A D gene is named only where the DNA matches it firmly. Expanded clones get a size class; other rows say once, few or many, or leave the size out.

j_gene: TRBJ2-3; v_gene: TRBV9; d_gene: NA; abundance: NA; CDR3aa: CASSALGDTQYF; CDR3nt: TGTGCCAGCAGCGCCCTGGGGGATACGCAGTATTTT
j_gene: TRBJ2-3; v_gene: TRBV7-2; d_gene: NA; abundance: NA; CDR3aa: CASSGLAIITDTQYF; CDR3nt: TGTGCCAGCTCGGGACTCGCCATTATAACAGATACGCAGTATTTT
j_gene: TRBJ2-7; v_gene: TRBV7-3; d_gene: NA; abundance: NA; CDR3aa: CASSLIPSYEQYF; CDR3nt: TGTGCCAGCAGCTTAATCCCGTCCTACGAGCAGTACTTC
j_gene: TRBJ1-3; v_gene: TRBV7-9; d_gene: NA; abundance: once; CDR3aa: CASSTLGTALSGNTIYF; CDR3nt: TGTGCCAGCAGCACCCTCGGGACGGCGCTCTCTGGAAACACCATATATTTT
j_gene: TRBJ2-7; v_gene: TRBV9; d_gene: NA; abundance: once; CDR3aa: CASSVVSNSYEQYF; CDR3nt: TGTGCCAGCAGCGTAGTGTCGAATTCCTACGAGCAGTACTTC
j_gene: TRBJ2-7; v_gene: TRBV28; d_gene: NA; abundance: NA; CDR3aa: CASSFIPAQDHEQYF; CDR3nt: TGTGCCAGCAGTTTTATCCCCGCGCAAGATCACGAGCAGTACTTC
j_gene: TRBJ1-5; v_gene: TRBV2; d_gene: NA; abundance: NA; CDR3aa: CASSGRGGNQPQHF; CDR3nt: TGTGCCAGCAGTGGCAGGGGTGGCAATCAGCCCCAGCATTTT
j_gene: TRBJ2-6; v_gene: TRBV19; d_gene: TRBD1; abundance: NA; CDR3aa: CASSQTGTGANVLTF; CDR3nt: TGTGCCAGTAGTCAGACAGGGACTGGGGCCAACGTCCTGACTTTC
j_gene: TRBJ2-1; v_gene: TRBV18; d_gene: TRBD2; abundance: NA; CDR3aa: CASSSGRTGNEQFF; CDR3nt: TGTGCCAGCTCCAGCGGGAGGACGGGCAATGAGCAGTTCTTC
j_gene: TRBJ1-2; v_gene: TRBV19; d_gene: NA; abundance: NA; CDR3aa: CASSIMSSAYGYTF; CDR3nt: TGTGCCAGTAGTATTATGAGCAGCGCCTATGGCTACACCTTC
j_gene: TRBJ1-4; v_gene: TRBV27; d_gene: NA; abundance: NA; CDR3aa: CASSPFASEPNEKLFF; CDR3nt: TGTGCCAGCAGTCCCTTCGCTTCGGAACCTAATGAAAAACTGTTTTTT
j_gene: TRBJ2-1; v_gene: TRBV14; d_gene: NA; abundance: NA; CDR3aa: CASSQLKQAWSYNEQFF; CDR3nt: TGTGCCAGCAGCCAATTGAAACAGGCCTGGTCCTACAATGAGCAGTTCTTC
j_gene: TRBJ2-2; v_gene: TRBV11-2; d_gene: NA; abundance: NA; CDR3aa: CASILVVGELFF; CDR3nt: TGTGCCAGCATACTGGTAGTCGGGGAGCTGTTTTTT
j_gene: TRBJ2-2; v_gene: TRBV5-5; d_gene: TRBD1; abundance: NA; CDR3aa: CASRRETGTANTGELFF; CDR3nt: TGTGCCAGCAGACGAGAGACAGGGACCGCGAACACCGGGGAGCTGTTTTTT
j_gene: TRBJ1-2; v_gene: TRBV9; d_gene: TRBD1; abundance: once; CDR3aa: CASSVGAGGFGYTF; CDR3nt: TGTGCCAGCAGCGTAGGAGCAGGGGGCTTTGGCTACACCTTC
j_gene: TRBJ2-5; v_gene: TRBV29-1; d_gene: NA; abundance: NA; CDR3aa: CSTGARGETQYF; CDR3nt: TGCAGCACGGGGGCCAGAGGAGAGACCCAGTACTTC
j_gene: TRBJ2-1; v_gene: TRBV19; d_gene: NA; abundance: once; CDR3aa: CASRHVGGGNNQFF; CDR3nt: TGTGCCAGTAGACACGTAGGGGGCGGGAACAACCAGTTCTTC
j_gene: TRBJ2-1; v_gene: TRBV6-1; d_gene: TRBD2; abundance: NA; CDR3aa: CASPSGSNEQFF; CDR3nt: TGTGCCAGCCCTAGCGGGAGTAATGAGCAGTTCTTC
j_gene: TRBJ2-1; v_gene: TRBV5-1; d_gene: TRBD2; abundance: NA; CDR3aa: CASSSGVAGGSYNEQFF; CDR3nt: TGCGCCAGCAGCTCTGGAGTGGCGGGAGGGTCCTACAATGAGCAGTTCTTC
j_gene: TRBJ2-7; v_gene: TRBV19; d_gene: NA; abundance: NA; CDR3aa: CASKTAGQSYEQYF; CDR3nt: TGTGCCAGTAAAACTGCGGGACAGTCCTACGAGCAGTACTTC
j_gene: TRBJ1-2; v_gene: TRBV6-5; d_gene: NA; abundance: NA; CDR3aa: CASSLTPTPNYGYTF; CDR3nt: TGTGCCAGCTCCCTGACCCCTACTCCCAACTATGGCTACACCTTC
j_gene: TRBJ2-1; v_gene: TRBV25-1; d_gene: NA; abundance: NA; CDR3aa: CASSESGDHSYNEQFF; CDR3nt: TGTGCCAGCAGTGAATCGGGGGACCACTCCTACAATGAGCAGTTCTTC
j_gene: TRBJ2-5; v_gene: TRBV5-4; d_gene: NA; abundance: NA; CDR3aa: CASRSSDIRTQYF; CDR3nt: TGTGCCAGCAGAAGCAGTGACATACGGACCCAGTACTTC
j_gene: TRBJ2-7; v_gene: TRBV11-2; d_gene: NA; abundance: NA; CDR3aa: CASSLGQGLRDEQYF; CDR3nt: TGTGCCAGCAGCTTAGGGCAGGGGCTACGCGACGAGCAGTACTTC
j_gene: TRBJ1-1; v_gene: TRBV6-5; d_gene: NA; abundance: NA; CDR3aa: CASRQGMKNEAFF; CDR3nt: TGTGCCAGCAGGCAGGGGATGAAAAATGAAGCTTTCTTT
j_gene: TRBJ2-1; v_gene: TRBV25-1; d_gene: TRBD1; abundance: NA; CDR3aa: CAPTPGTGGSYNEQFF; CDR3nt: TGTGCCCCTACCCCGGGGACAGGGGGCTCATACAATGAGCAGTTCTTC
j_gene: TRBJ2-1; v_gene: TRBV28; d_gene: NA; abundance: NA; CDR3aa: CASRLANEQFF; CDR3nt: TGTGCCAGCAGATTAGCCAATGAGCAGTTCTTC
j_gene: TRBJ2-5; v_gene: TRBV6-5; d_gene: TRBD1; abundance: NA; CDR3aa: CASRKTGRETQYF; CDR3nt: TGTGCCAGCAGAAAGACAGGGCGTGAGACCCAGTACTTC
j_gene: TRBJ2-7; v_gene: TRBV7-2; d_gene: TRBD2; abundance: NA; CDR3aa: CASSLSLAGGAVYEQYF; CDR3nt: TGTGCCAGCAGCTTAAGCCTAGCGGGAGGTGCGGTCTACGAGCAGTACTTC
j_gene: TRBJ2-4; v_gene: TRBV5-5; d_gene: NA; abundance: NA; CDR3aa: CASSLVTVKNIQYF; CDR3nt: TGTGCCAGCAGCTTGGTAACAGTAAAAAACATTCAGTACTTC
j_gene: TRBJ2-1; v_gene: TRBV15; d_gene: NA; abundance: NA; CDR3aa: CATSRGRFGYNEQFF; CDR3nt: TGTGCCACCAGCAGAGGCAGGTTTGGGTACAATGAGCAGTTCTTC
j_gene: TRBJ2-3; v_gene: TRBV4-2; d_gene: NA; abundance: NA; CDR3aa: CASSQDGVAESTDTQYF; CDR3nt: TGTGCCAGCAGCCAAGATGGGGTAGCGGAAAGCACAGATACGCAGTATTTT
j_gene: TRBJ1-1; v_gene: TRBV28; d_gene: NA; abundance: NA; CDR3aa: CASSSTGRAFF; CDR3nt: TGTGCCAGCAGTTCCACAGGGAGAGCTTTCTTT
j_gene: TRBJ1-1; v_gene: TRBV18; d_gene: NA; abundance: NA; CDR3aa: CASSPQGGNTEAFF; CDR3nt: TGTGCCAGCTCACCACAAGGGGGGAACACTGAAGCTTTCTTT
j_gene: TRBJ2-3; v_gene: TRBV5-1; d_gene: NA; abundance: NA; CDR3aa: CASSLVGDLTDTQYF; CDR3nt: TGCGCCAGCAGCTTGGTTGGGGACCTCACAGATACGCAGTATTTT
j_gene: TRBJ2-1; v_gene: TRBV6-5; d_gene: NA; abundance: NA; CDR3aa: CASSFSEPYNEQFF; CDR3nt: TGTGCCAGCAGTTTTAGCGAACCCTACAATGAGCAGTTCTTC
j_gene: TRBJ1-4; v_gene: TRBV7-2; d_gene: TRBD1; abundance: NA; CDR3aa: CASSLVGQGEEKLFF; CDR3nt: TGTGCCAGCAGCTTAGTTGGACAGGGGGAGGAAAAACTGTTTTTT
j_gene: TRBJ2-6; v_gene: TRBV2; d_gene: NA; abundance: NA; CDR3aa: CASSAESGANVLTF; CDR3nt: TGTGCCAGCAGTGCAGAGTCTGGGGCCAACGTCCTGACTTTC
j_gene: TRBJ2-5; v_gene: TRBV18; d_gene: NA; abundance: NA; CDR3aa: CASSADGDTQYF; CDR3nt: TGTGCCAGCTCAGCTGACGGGGACACCCAGTACTTC
j_gene: TRBJ2-3; v_gene: TRBV5-1; d_gene: NA; abundance: NA; CDR3aa: CASSLQGSTDTQYF; CDR3nt: TGCGCCAGCAGCTTACAGGGCAGCACAGATACGCAGTATTTT
j_gene: TRBJ1-1; v_gene: TRBV29-1; d_gene: TRBD1; abundance: NA; CDR3aa: CSDWDRGRVAFF; CDR3nt: TGCAGCGACTGGGACAGGGGGCGGGTAGCTTTCTTT
j_gene: TRBJ1-2; v_gene: TRBV25-1; d_gene: TRBD1; abundance: once; CDR3aa: CASSFRGHSYGYTF; CDR3nt: TGTGCCAGCAGTTTCAGGGGGCATAGCTATGGCTACACCTTC
j_gene: TRBJ2-7; v_gene: TRBV10-1; d_gene: TRBD1; abundance: NA; CDR3aa: CASSESQTGAYEQYF; CDR3nt: TGCGCCAGCAGTGAGTCCCAGACAGGGGCCTACGAGCAGTACTTC
j_gene: TRBJ2-1; v_gene: TRBV5-1; d_gene: TRBD1; abundance: NA; CDR3aa: CASSVATGVGEQFF; CDR3nt: TGCGCCAGCAGCGTAGCGACAGGGGTCGGTGAGCAGTTCTTC
j_gene: TRBJ1-2; v_gene: TRBV7-9; d_gene: NA; abundance: NA; CDR3aa: CASSFRVDNYGYTF; CDR3nt: TGTGCCAGCAGCTTCAGGGTGGATAACTATGGCTACACCTTC
j_gene: TRBJ2-1; v_gene: TRBV11-2; d_gene: TRBD2; abundance: NA; CDR3aa: CASSPGSGRLYNEQFF; CDR3nt: TGTGCCAGCAGCCCTGGGAGCGGGAGGCTTTACAATGAGCAGTTCTTC
j_gene: TRBJ2-7; v_gene: TRBV7-9; d_gene: NA; abundance: NA; CDR3aa: CASSEGQYLSYEQYF; CDR3nt: TGTGCCAGCAGCGAAGGACAGTACCTTTCCTACGAGCAGTACTTC
j_gene: TRBJ2-3; v_gene: TRBV28; d_gene: NA; abundance: NA; CDR3aa: CASVSSGTTDTQYF; CDR3nt: TGTGCCAGTGTATCGTCCGGGACCACAGATACGCAGTATTTT
j_gene: TRBJ2-5; v_gene: TRBV9; d_gene: TRBD2; abundance: NA; CDR3aa: CASSGGTSRWETQYF; CDR3nt: TGTGCCAGCAGCGGGGGGACTAGCAGGTGGGAGACCCAGTACTTC
j_gene: TRBJ2-7; v_gene: TRBV5-1; d_gene: TRBD2; abundance: NA; CDR3aa: CASSLLGTSGSYEQYF; CDR3nt: TGCGCCAGCAGCCTCCTCGGGACTAGCGGGAGCTACGAGCAGTACTTC
j_gene: TRBJ2-3; v_gene: TRBV10-3; d_gene: TRBD1; abundance: NA; CDR3aa: CAISESLSRAGGADTQYF; CDR3nt: TGTGCCATCAGTGAGTCCCTCTCCCGGGCAGGGGGCGCAGATACGCAGTATTTT
j_gene: TRBJ2-7; v_gene: TRBV7-2; d_gene: NA; abundance: NA; CDR3aa: CASSSRRPLNEQYF; CDR3nt: TGTGCCAGCAGCTCGAGGAGGCCCCTCAACGAGCAGTACTTC
j_gene: TRBJ2-3; v_gene: TRBV4-1; d_gene: TRBD1; abundance: NA; CDR3aa: CASTPATGGPTDTQYF; CDR3nt: TGCGCCAGCACGCCGGCAACAGGGGGTCCCACAGATACGCAGTATTTT
j_gene: TRBJ2-2; v_gene: TRBV5-1; d_gene: TRBD1; abundance: NA; CDR3aa: CASSLGDRETGELFF; CDR3nt: TGCGCCAGCAGCTTGGGGGACAGGGAGACCGGGGAGCTGTTTTTT
j_gene: TRBJ2-1; v_gene: TRBV19; d_gene: TRBD2; abundance: NA; CDR3aa: CASSISPPTSGRGEQFF; CDR3nt: TGTGCCAGTAGTATAAGCCCCCCGACTAGCGGGAGAGGTGAGCAGTTCTTC
j_gene: TRBJ2-2; v_gene: TRBV18; d_gene: NA; abundance: NA; CDR3aa: CASSSGYTGELFF; CDR3nt: TGTGCCAGCTCCTCAGGATACACCGGGGAGCTGTTTTTT
j_gene: TRBJ2-1; v_gene: TRBV19; d_gene: TRBD2; abundance: NA; CDR3aa: CASSSIAGATEQFF; CDR3nt: TGTGCCAGTAGTTCAATAGCGGGAGCCACTGAGCAGTTCTTC
j_gene: TRBJ1-5; v_gene: TRBV7-8; d_gene: NA; abundance: NA; CDR3aa: CASSLANNQPQHF; CDR3nt: TGTGCCAGCAGCTTAGCCAACAATCAGCCCCAGCATTTT
j_gene: TRBJ2-5; v_gene: TRBV7-2; d_gene: TRBD1; abundance: NA; CDR3aa: CASSSLGTGVETQYF; CDR3nt: TGTGCCAGCAGCTCTTTGGGGACAGGGGTGGAGACCCAGTACTTC